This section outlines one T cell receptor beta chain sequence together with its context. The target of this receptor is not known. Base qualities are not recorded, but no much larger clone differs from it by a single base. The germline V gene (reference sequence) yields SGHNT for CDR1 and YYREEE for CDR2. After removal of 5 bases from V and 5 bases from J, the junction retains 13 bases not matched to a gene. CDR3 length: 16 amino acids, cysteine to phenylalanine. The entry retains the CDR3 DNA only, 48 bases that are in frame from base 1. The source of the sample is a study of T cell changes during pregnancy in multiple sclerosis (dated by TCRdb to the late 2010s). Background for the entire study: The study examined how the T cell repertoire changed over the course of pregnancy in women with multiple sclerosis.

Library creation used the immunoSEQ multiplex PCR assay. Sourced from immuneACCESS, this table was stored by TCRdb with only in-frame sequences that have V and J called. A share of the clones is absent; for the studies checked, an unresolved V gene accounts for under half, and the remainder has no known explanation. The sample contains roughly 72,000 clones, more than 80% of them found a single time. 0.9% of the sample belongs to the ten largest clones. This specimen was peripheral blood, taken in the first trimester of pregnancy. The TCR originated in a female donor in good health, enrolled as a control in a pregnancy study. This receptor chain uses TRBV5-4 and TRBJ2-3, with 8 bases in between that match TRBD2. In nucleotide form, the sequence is TGTGCCAGCAGGCGCCTCGGAGCGGGGGCGAAAGATACGCAGTATTTT. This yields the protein CASRRLGAGAKDTQYF. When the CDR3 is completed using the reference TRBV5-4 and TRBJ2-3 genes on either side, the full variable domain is ETGVTQSPTHLIKTRGQQVTLRCSSQSGHNTVSWYQQALGQGPQFIFQYYREEENGRGNFPPRFSGLQFPNYSSELNVNALELDDSALYLCASRRLGAGAKDTQYFGPGTRLTVL.